These T cell receptor beta chains were read from a single sample in a study of blood T cell repertoires in COVID-19. The method was immunoSEQ multiplex PCR; TCRdb's version includes in-frame clones alone and lacks a portion of them. The table lists some 150,000 clones, about nine tenths of them singletons. Sequenced sample: peripheral blood. The source of these receptors is a woman in her 50s with acute or convalescent COVID-19. Each CDR3 is given without its conserved first and last residue. The D gene is left open where the match is weak.

d_gene,j_gene,v_gene,CDR3aa
-,TRBJ1-1,TRBV7-3,ASSLKRETEAF
-,TRBJ1-1,TRBV19,ASSIRVRMNTEAF
-,TRBJ2-7,TRBV21-1,ASSNDRDPY
TRBD2,TRBJ2-2,TRBV11-2,ASSLFSGRATGELF
TRBD2,TRBJ2-7,TRBV5-4,ASSLEGLAHEQY
-,TRBJ1-3,TRBV6-5,ASTRGGSGNTIY
TRBD1,TRBJ2-2,TRBV28,ASSFPGTGWVDGELF
TRBD2,TRBJ2-3,TRBV3-1/TRBV3-2,ASSQFGVGGPADTQY
-,TRBJ2-3,TRBV10-3,AISTKGGLFLTDTQY
-,TRBJ2-7,TRBV6-5,ASTGTYEQY
-,TRBJ2-7,TRBV5-1,ASSLGSGASGYEQY
TRBD1,TRBJ2-7,TRBV6-5,ASTQTGLAPYEQY
TRBD2,TRBJ2-7,TRBV5-1,ASSWRTSGGWNEQY
TRBD1,TRBJ2-7,TRBV5-8,ASSYQRDRGDEQY
TRBD1,TRBJ2-7,TRBV19,ASSTSPGQVSYEQY
TRBD2,TRBJ2-5,TRBV24-1,ATSAPVAGETKTQY
TRBD1,TRBJ1-4,TRBV7-6,ASSLGQGDNEKLF
-,TRBJ1-2,TRBV12-5,ASGLGQGTNGYT
-,TRBJ1-4,TRBV5-1,ASSGDGRDGEKLF
TRBD1,TRBJ1-2,TRBV28,ASTLDRGRFIYGYT
-,TRBJ1-2,TRBV6-5,ASTFLPGGGYGYT